This T cell receptor beta chain was found in a study of graft-versus-host responses after intestinal transplantation. Germline V gene lookup returns CDR1 MNHNY and CDR2 SVGAGI (reference sequence). The CDR3 totals 14 residues. V shed 4 bases and J shed 1 base, with 8 bases lying between them. Worth noting for this clone: Its antigen is currently unknown.

Profiling relied on immunoSEQ multiplex PCR, and the TCRdb table lists in-frame clones only, not all of them. The table lists 84,000 or so clones, over 85% of them singletons. The clonotype was recovered from a human donor who was the organ donor for an intestinal transplant. This chain links TRBV6-6 with TRBJ2-1; tentative D call: TRBD2 (6 bases). Sequences were derived from unstimulated CD8+ T cells sorted from spleen or lymph node cells, sampled before transplant. The DNA of the CDR3 is TGTGCCAGCAGTTTGGAGGGTTCCTACAATGAGCAGTTCTTC. Amino acid sequence: CASSLEGSYNEQFF.